This T cell receptor beta chain was captured by sequencing in a study of blood T cell repertoires in COVID-19. About the study: From T cells, B-cell-depleted T cells, or PBMCs came the material, which was cDNA or gDNA.

Per the study methods: Amplification from reference gene primers served as the basis for estimated nucleated cell counts. The data were produced by immunoSEQ multiplex PCR, yet TCRdb's version contains in-frame clones alone and is incomplete. V, J and clone size were drawn from that table, and D and trimming were deduced from the DNA. The data contain a few hundred thousand clones, about 80% of them seen just once; the ten biggest clones take up about 4%. Trimming removed 3 bases at V and 6 bases at J, with 6 bases between. CDR1 and CDR2 from the germline V gene are SGHTS and YDEGEE. The CDR3 totals 11 residues.

The chain uses TRBV5-8 and TRBJ1-2; D remains ambiguous. The source of this sequence is a man aged 30 to 39 with acute COVID-19. Specimen: PBMCs or T cells enriched from blood (not recorded which). The DNA for the CDR3 is TGTGCCAGCAGCTACCGGGATGGCTACACCTTC. Protein: CASSYRDGYTF.